These 3 T cell receptor beta chains were sequenced from one sample in a study of diagnostic markers for celiac disease. TCRdb reprocessed the reads and keeps a single row for each CDR3 protein, giving no DNA. This repertoire includes about 2,000 distinct CDR3 sequences. The sequencing input was either unsorted cells or a sorted T cell fraction (not recorded which). These receptors were collected from a human donor. This table probably holds off-target reads from a library built for another chain.

By frequency, this clonotype is large. The chain joins TRBV28 to TRBJ2-3; lacking DNA, the TRBD1 call made by TCRdb goes unchecked. Looked up from germline, CDR1 is MDHEN and CDR2 is SYDVKM. The CDR3 is made up of 14 amino acids. CDR3 loop: CASSSGLGTDTQYF.

The gene calls are TRBV9 and TRBJ2-5. There are 13 residues in the CDR3. CDR1 and CDR2 (germline): SGDLS, YYNGEE. The CDR3 reads CASSPDGSGTQYF. Based on the CDR3 plus reference TRBV9 and TRBJ2-5, the full variable domain is DSGVTQTPKHLITATGQRVTLRCSPRSGDLSVYWYQQSLDQGLQFLIQYYNGEERAKGNILERFSAQQFPDLHSELNLSSLELGDSALYFCASSPDGSGTQYFGPGTRLLVL.

This clonotype is classed as hyperexpanded by frequency. The chain couples TRBV20-1 to TRBJ2-3; TCRdb reports TRBD1, a call that lacks DNA to check it against. Germline lookup yields CDR1 DFQATT and CDR2 SNEGSKA (reference sequence). This CDR3 region has 12 residues. The CDR3 protein is CSASSGLDTQYF.